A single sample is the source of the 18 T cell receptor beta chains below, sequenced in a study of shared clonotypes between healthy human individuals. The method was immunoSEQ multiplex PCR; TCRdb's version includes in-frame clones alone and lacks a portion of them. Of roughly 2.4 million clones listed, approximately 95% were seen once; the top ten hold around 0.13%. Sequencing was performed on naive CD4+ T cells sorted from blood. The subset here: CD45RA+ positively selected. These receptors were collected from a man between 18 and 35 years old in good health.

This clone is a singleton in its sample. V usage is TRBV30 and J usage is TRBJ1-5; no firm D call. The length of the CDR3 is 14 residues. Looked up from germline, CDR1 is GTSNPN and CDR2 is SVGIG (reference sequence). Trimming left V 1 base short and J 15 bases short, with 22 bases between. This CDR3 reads CAWSAGRVIDPLHF. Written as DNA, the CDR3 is TGTGCCTGGAGTGCTGGACGGGTCATCGATCCTTTGCATTTT.

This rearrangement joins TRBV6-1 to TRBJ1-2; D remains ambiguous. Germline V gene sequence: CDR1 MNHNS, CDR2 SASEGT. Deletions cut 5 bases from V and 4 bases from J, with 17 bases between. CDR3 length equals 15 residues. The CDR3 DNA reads TGTGCCAGCAGTCCCCTGCTTGGCGGCGGCTATGGCTACACCTTC. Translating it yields CASSPLLGGGYGYTF.

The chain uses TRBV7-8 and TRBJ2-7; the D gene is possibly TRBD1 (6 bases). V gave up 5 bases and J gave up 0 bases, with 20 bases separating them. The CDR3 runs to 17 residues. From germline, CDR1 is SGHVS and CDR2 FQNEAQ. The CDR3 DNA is TGTGCCAGCAGCCACACTGGGGGCAGGGCGAGCTCCTACGAGCAGTACTTC. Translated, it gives CASSHTGGRASSYEQYF.

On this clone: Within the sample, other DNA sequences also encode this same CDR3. The CDR3 DNA reads as TGCGCCAGCAGCGCGGGACAGGGGGGTACTGAAGCTTTCTTT. Translating gives CASSAGQGGTEAFF. This chain connects TRBV5-1 to TRBJ1-1; 11 positions agree with TRBD1. The germline gives CDR1 SGHRS, CDR2 YFSETQ. V dropped 4 bases and J dropped 5; count of bases not matched to a gene: 4. The CDR3 totals 14 residues.

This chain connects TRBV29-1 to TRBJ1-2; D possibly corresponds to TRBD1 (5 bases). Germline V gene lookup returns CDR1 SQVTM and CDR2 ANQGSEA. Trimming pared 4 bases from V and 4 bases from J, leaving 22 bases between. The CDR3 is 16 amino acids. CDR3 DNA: TGCAGCGTTGTATCGGGGACCGCCTCATTGCGCTATGGCTACACCTTC. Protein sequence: CSVVSGTASLRYGYTF. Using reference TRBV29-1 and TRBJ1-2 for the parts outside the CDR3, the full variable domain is SAVISQKPSRDICQRGTSLTIQCQVDSQVTMMFWYRQQPGQSLTLIATANQGSEATYESGFVIDKFPISRPNLTFSTLTVSNMSPEDSSIYLCSVVSGTASLRYGYTFGSGTRLTVV.

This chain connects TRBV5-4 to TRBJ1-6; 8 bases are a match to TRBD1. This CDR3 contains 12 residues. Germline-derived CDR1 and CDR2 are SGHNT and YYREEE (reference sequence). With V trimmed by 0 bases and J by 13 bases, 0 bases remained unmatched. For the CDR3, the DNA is TGTGCCAGCAGCTTGGACAGGGGGCCCCTCCACTTT. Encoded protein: CASSLDRGPLHF. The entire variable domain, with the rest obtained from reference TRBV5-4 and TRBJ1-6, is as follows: ETGVTQSPTHLIKTRGQQVTLRCSSQSGHNTVSWYQQALGQGPQFIFQYYREEENGRGNFPPRFSGLQFPNYSSELNVNALELDDSALYLCASSLDRGPLHFGNGTRLTVT.

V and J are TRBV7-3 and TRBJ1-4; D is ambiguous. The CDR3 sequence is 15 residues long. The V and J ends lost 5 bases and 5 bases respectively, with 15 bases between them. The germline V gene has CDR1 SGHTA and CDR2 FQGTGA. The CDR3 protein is CASSPWGKANEKLFF. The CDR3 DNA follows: TGTGCCAGCAGCCCATGGGGAAAGGCAAATGAAAAACTGTTTTTT.

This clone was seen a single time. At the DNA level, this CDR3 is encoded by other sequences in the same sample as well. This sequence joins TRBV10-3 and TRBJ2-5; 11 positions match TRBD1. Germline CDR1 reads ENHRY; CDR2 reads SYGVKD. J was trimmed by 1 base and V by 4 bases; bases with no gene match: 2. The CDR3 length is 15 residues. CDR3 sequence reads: CAISGGQGGQETQYF. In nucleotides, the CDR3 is TGTGCCATCAGTGGGGGACAGGGGGGCCAAGAGACCCAGTACTTC.

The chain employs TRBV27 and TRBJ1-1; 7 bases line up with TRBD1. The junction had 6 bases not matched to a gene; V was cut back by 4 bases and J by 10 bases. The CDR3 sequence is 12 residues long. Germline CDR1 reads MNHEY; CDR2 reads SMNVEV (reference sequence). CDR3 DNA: TGTGCCAGCAGTTCAACAACAGGGGTAGCTTTCTTT. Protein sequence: CASSSTTGVAFF.

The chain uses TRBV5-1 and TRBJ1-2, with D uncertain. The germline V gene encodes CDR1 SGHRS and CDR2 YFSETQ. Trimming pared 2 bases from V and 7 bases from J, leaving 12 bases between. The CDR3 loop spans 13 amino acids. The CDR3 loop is CASSFGSMPGYTF. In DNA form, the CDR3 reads TGCGCCAGCAGCTTTGGGTCGATGCCTGGCTACACCTTC.

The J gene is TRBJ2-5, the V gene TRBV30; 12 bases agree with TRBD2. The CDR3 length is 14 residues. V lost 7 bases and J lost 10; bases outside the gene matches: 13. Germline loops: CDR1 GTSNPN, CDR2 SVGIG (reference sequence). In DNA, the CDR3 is TGTGCCTATCGGACTAGCGGGGCCCCGGGGGTCCAGTACTTC. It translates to CAYRTSGAPGVQYF. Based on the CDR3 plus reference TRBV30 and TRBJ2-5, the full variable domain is SQTIHQWPATLVQPVGSPLSLECTVEGTSNPNLYWYRQAAGRGLQLLFYSVGIGQISSEVPQNLSASRPQDRQFILSSKKLLLSDSGFYLCAYRTSGAPGVQYFGPGTRLLVL.

The CDR3 DNA reads as TGTGCCAGCAGCGGGCGGGGGAGCATCTATGGCTACACCTTC. Protein product: CASSGRGSIYGYTF. V is TRBV5-8 and J is TRBJ1-2; D might be TRBD1 (5 bases). CDR1 is SGHTS and CDR2 is YDEGEE in the germline V gene. The CDR3 extends over 14 amino acids. Trimming removed 4 bases at V and 4 bases at J, with 14 bases between.

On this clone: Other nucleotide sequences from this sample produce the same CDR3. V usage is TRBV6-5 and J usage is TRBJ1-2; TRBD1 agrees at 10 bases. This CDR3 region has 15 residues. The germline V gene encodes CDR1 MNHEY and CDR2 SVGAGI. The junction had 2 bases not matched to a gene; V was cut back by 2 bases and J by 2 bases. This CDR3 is CASSYRDRGNYGYTF. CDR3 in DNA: TGTGCCAGCAGTTACAGGGACAGGGGAAACTATGGCTACACCTTC.

The CDR3 DNA reads TGCGCCAGCAGCCAACCGGACAGGGTAGGTGAGACCCAGTACTTC. It is translated as CASSQPDRVGETQYF. V is TRBV4-1 and J is TRBJ2-5; 8 bases fit TRBD1. J lost 5 bases, V lost 2 bases, and 7 bases had no gene match. The CDR3 runs to 15 residues. Per the germline V gene, CDR1 is MGHRA and CDR2 is YSYEKL.

This CDR3 reads CASKRQGNTEAFF. DNA for the CDR3: TGTGCCAGCAAACGACAGGGGAACACTGAAGCTTTCTTT. The V and J genes are TRBV6-5 and TRBJ1-1, with 7 bases lining up with TRBD1. This CDR3 has 13 residues. V shed 7 bases, J shed 1 base, and the junction held 3 bases outside the gene matches. Germline values: CDR1 MNHEY, CDR2 SVGAGI.

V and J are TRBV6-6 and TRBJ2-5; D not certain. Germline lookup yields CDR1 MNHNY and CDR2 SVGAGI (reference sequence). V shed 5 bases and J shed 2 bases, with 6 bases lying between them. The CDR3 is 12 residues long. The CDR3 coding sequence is TGTGCCAGCAGTCGGATTCAAGAGACCCAGTACTTC. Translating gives CASSRIQETQYF.

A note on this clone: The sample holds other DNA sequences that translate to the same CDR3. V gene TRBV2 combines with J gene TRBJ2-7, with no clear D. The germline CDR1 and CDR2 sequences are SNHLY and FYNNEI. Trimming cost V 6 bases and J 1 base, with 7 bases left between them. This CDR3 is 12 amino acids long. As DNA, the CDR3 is TGTGCCAGCAGGGGGATTTCCTACGAGCAGTACTTC. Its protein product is CASRGISYEQYF. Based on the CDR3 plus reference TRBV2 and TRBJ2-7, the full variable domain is EPEVTQTPSHQVTQMGQEVILRCVPISNHLYFYWYRQILGQKVEFLVSFYNNEISEKSEIFDDQFSVERPDGSNFTLKIRSTKLEDSAMYFCASRGISYEQYFGPGTRLTVT.

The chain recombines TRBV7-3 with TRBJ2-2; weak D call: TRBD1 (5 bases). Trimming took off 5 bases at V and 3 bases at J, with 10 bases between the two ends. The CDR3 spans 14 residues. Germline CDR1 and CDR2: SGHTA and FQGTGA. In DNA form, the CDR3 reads TGTGCCAGCAGCAAGGGGCTAGACACCGGGGAGCTGTTTTTT. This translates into CASSKGLDTGELFF.